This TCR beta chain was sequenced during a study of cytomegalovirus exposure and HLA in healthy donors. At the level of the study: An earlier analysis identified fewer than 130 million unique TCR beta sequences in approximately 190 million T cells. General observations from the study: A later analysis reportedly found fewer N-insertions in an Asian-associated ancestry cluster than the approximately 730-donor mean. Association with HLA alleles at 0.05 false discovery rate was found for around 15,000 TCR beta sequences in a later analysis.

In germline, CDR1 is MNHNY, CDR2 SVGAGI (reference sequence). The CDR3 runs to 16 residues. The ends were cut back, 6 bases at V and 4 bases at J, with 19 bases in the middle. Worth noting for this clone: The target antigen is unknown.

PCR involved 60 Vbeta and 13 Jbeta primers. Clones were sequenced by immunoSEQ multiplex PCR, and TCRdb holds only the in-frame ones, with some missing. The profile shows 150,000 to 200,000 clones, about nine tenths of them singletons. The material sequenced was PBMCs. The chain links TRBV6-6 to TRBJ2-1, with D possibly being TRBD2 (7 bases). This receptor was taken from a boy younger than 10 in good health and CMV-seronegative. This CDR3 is CASSPRGAAGYNEQFF. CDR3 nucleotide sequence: TGTGCCAGCAGCCCCCGGGGGGCGGCGGGATACAATGAGCAGTTCTTC.